One and the same sample provided the 30 T cell receptor beta chains below, sequenced in a study of quantifying T cell responses using KT2 cells. Across the whole study: Reverse transcription used primers in the TCR alpha and beta constant regions.

Each cDNA got a UMI-containing oligo ligated at its 3' end. An equimolar mix of RC1.1 and RC1.2 primed the beta chain across TRBC1 and TRBC2. TCRdb reanalysed the UMI-ligation and nested PCR reads using MiXCR and keeps one entry per CDR3 protein. The profile shows just under 50,000 distinct CDR3 sequences, roughly 10% of them singletons. Material: PBMCs spiked with cells of the T cell clone KT2. The receptors come from a human donor.

This clonotype was seen more than once but under ten times. This chain joins TRBV7-9 and TRBJ2-5, with D maybe TRBD1 (6 bases). The CDR3 is 14 residues long. Between the trimmed V and J ends, which lost 4 bases and 5 bases, there was a span of 14 bases. Germline V gene sequence: CDR1 SEHNR, CDR2 FQNEAQ (reference sequence). CDR3 in DNA: TGTGCCAGCAGCTCCAAAGGACAGTTCGAGACCCAGTACTTC. This sequence encodes CASSSKGQFETQYF.

The sample holds a few counts of this clonotype. This sequence joins TRBV24-1 and TRBJ2-5; D call uncertain. V was trimmed by 4 bases and J by 5 bases, leaving 7 bases between them. The CDR3 extends over 12 amino acids. In germline, CDR1 is KGHDR, CDR2 SFDVKD. The CDR3 DNA is TGTGCCACCAGTGAGTTGGGTGAGACCCAGTACTTC. It translates to CATSELGETQYF.

This clonotype was detected a few times. This chain links TRBV2 with TRBJ2-4, with 12 nucleotides matching TRBD2. Germline-derived CDR1 and CDR2 are SNHLY and FYNNEI. The CDR3 has 19 amino acids. V shed 2 bases and J 2 bases; nucleotides not matched to a gene: 10. The CDR3 DNA sequence: TGTGCCAGCAGTGAAAAGGCGGGGACTAGCGGGCATTCCAAAAACATTCAGTACTTC. Translating it yields CASSEKAGTSGHSKNIQYF.

The sample holds a few counts of this clonotype. The CDR3 DNA sequence: TGTGCCAGCAGCAGAGAAGGGGTCCAGCCCCAGCATTTT. It specifies CASSREGVQPQHF. This chain connects TRBV7-9 to TRBJ1-5; perhaps TRBD1 as D (5 bases). V was clipped by 5 bases and J by 7 bases, with 12 bases between them. This CDR3 spans 13 amino acids. The germline gives CDR1 SEHNR, CDR2 FQNEAQ (reference sequence).

The rearrangement joins TRBV3-1 to TRBJ2-2; tentative D call: TRBD2 (5 bases). The germline V gene encodes CDR1 LGHDT and CDR2 YNNKEL (reference sequence). The CDR3 has 15 residues. Trimming cost V 6 bases and J 4 bases, with 15 bases left between them. CDR3 sequence (DNA): TGTGCCAGCAGTAACGGGGTACCGACCACCGGGGAGCTGTTTTTT. Encoded protein: CASSNGVPTTGELFF. Using reference TRBV3-1 and TRBJ2-2 for the parts outside the CDR3, the full variable domain is DTAVSQTPKYLVTQMGNDKSIKCEQNLGHDTMYWYKQDSKKFLKIMFSYNNKELIINETVPNRFSPKSPDKAHLNLHINSLELGDSAVYFCASSNGVPTTGELFFGEGSRLTVL.

This clonotype was observed at least ten times. The chain joins TRBV2 to TRBJ2-3, with D possibly TRBD1 on 6 matching bases. Per the germline V gene, CDR1 is SNHLY and CDR2 is FYNNEI. The CDR3 has 13 amino acids. V lost 8 bases to trimming and J lost 5 bases, with 14 bases between them. The CDR3 nucleotides are TGTGCCAGCTTGTTCCTAGGGGGAGATACGCAGTATTTT. Its translation is CASLFLGGDTQYF. The complete variable domain, with remaining parts taken from reference TRBV2 and TRBJ2-3, reads EPEVTQTPSHQVTQMGQEVILRCVPISNHLYFYWYRQILGQKVEFLVSFYNNEISEKSEIFDDQFSVERPDGSNFTLKIRSTKLEDSAMYFCASLFLGGDTQYFGPGTRLTVL.

Many counts were recorded for this clonotype. The CDR3 loop is CASSLLPGQGAEAFF. The CDR3 region has the DNA TGTGCCAGCAGCTTACTGCCGGGACAGGGGGCTGAAGCTTTCTTT. The chain recombines TRBV7-2 with TRBJ1-1, with 11 bases identical to TRBD1. Germline CDR1 reads SGHTA; CDR2 reads FQGNSA. Trimming took 2 bases from V and 6 from J; bases not matched to a gene: 5. The CDR3 is made up of 15 amino acids.

This clonotype appeared many times. The rearrangement links TRBV6-2 or TRBV6-3 to TRBJ2-1; a possible D gene is TRBD1 (5 bases). V lost 2 bases and J 5 bases, leaving 13 bases between the germline ends. Germline CDR1 is MNHEY and CDR2 is SVGEGT. The CDR3 loop spans 15 amino acids. The CDR3 loop is CASSYAGPFHNEQFF. The CDR3 bases are TGTGCCAGCAGTTACGCAGGGCCTTTCCACAATGAGCAGTTCTTC.

The chain joins TRBV2 to TRBJ1-1, with 7 bases identical to TRBD1. V lost 5 bases, J lost 7 bases, and 13 bases stayed unmatched. Germline V gene data show CDR1 as SNHLY and CDR2 as FYNNEI. The CDR3 is 15 residues long. The CDR3 bases are TGTGCCAGCAGTCCCGACAGGGTCCGGCGGGATGAAGCTTTCTTT. Amino acids: CASSPDRVRRDEAFF.

This clonotype was observed many times. In DNA form, the CDR3 reads TGTGCCATCAGTGAGTCGTCGGGATTCGACACTGAAGCTTTCTTT. Translation: CAISESSGFDTEAFF. This sequence joins TRBV10-3 and TRBJ1-1, with no clear D. V was clipped by 0 bases and J by 3 bases, with 11 bases between them. CDR3 size: 15 residues. CDR1 is ENHRY, CDR2 SYGVKD, per germline.

The chain recombines TRBV20-1 with TRBJ2-1; 13 bases map to TRBD2. The junction had 2 bases not matched to a gene; V was cut back by 1 base and J by 8 bases. Germline loops: CDR1 DFQATT, CDR2 SNEGSKA (reference sequence). This CDR3 is built from 14 residues. The CDR3 nucleotides are TGCAGTGCTAGAGGGACTAGCGGGAGCGATGAGCAGTTCTTC. Translating it yields CSARGTSGSDEQFF.

The table lists this clonotype with many counts. V and J are TRBV2 and TRBJ2-5; D may be TRBD1 (5 bases). The CDR3 loop spans 15 amino acids. Trimming cost V 3 bases and J 4 bases, with 15 bases left between them. From germline, CDR1 is SNHLY and CDR2 FYNNEI. The CDR3, as DNA: TGTGCCAGCAGTGACGGGTGGGGCTCGGCAGAGACCCAGTACTTC. Amino acid sequence: CASSDGWGSAETQYF.

This clonotype was detected many times. This chain joins TRBV29-1 and TRBJ1-1; 7 bases line up with TRBD1. After removal of 3 bases from V and 5 bases from J, the junction contained 9 bases not matched to a gene. The V gene's germline CDR1 is SQVTM and CDR2 ANQGSEA. The CDR3 consists of 14 residues. The CDR3 loop is CSVDLPGQRTEAFF. DNA for the CDR3: TGCAGCGTTGACCTCCCGGGACAGAGGACTGAAGCTTTCTTT.

Many counts were recorded for this clonotype. The chain recombines TRBV6-6 with TRBJ1-1, with 9 positions matching TRBD1. The V gene end was trimmed by 2 bases and the J gene end by 5 bases; junction bases not matched to a gene: 3. From germline, CDR1 is MNHNY and CDR2 SVGAGI (reference sequence). The CDR3 is 14 residues long. CDR3 sequence: CASSYGTGRTEAFF. The DNA of the CDR3 is TGTGCCAGCAGTTACGGGACAGGGCGAACTGAAGCTTTCTTT.

V usage is TRBV12-3 or TRBV12-4 and J usage is TRBJ1-2; possible D gene TRBD1, 6 bases. The V end lost 6 bases, the J end lost 8 bases, and 16 bases lay between the germline ends. The CDR3 is made up of 13 amino acids. This CDR3 reads CASSPTSTGGYTF. DNA of the CDR3: TGTGCCAGCAGCCCTACCTCGACAGGCGGCTACACCTTC.

This clonotype was detected many times. V and J are TRBV6-5 and TRBJ1-3, with TRBD1 matching over 8 bases. This CDR3 has 13 residues. The V gene end was trimmed by 4 bases and the J gene end by 4 bases; junction bases not matched to a gene: 0. Germline-derived CDR1 and CDR2 are MNHEY and SVGAGI. The CDR3 DNA follows: TGTGCCAGCAGTTCAGGGGGCGGAAACACCATATATTTT. Translated, it gives CASSSGGGNTIYF.

This clonotype was seen only a few times. The chain employs TRBV7-2 and TRBJ2-7; 13 bases are a match to TRBD2. CDR1 is SGHTA, CDR2 FQGNSA, per germline. The CDR3 runs to 15 residues. With 5 bases clipped from V and 3 bases from J, the junction kept 4 bases outside the gene matches. Written as DNA, the CDR3 is TGTGCCAGCAGCCTTACTAGCGGGAGGGTCTACGAGCAGTACTTC. This encodes CASSLTSGRVYEQYF.

This chain links TRBV9 with TRBJ1-2; D remains ambiguous. V was clipped by 5 bases and J by 7 bases, with 12 bases between them. Looked up from germline, CDR1 is SGDLS and CDR2 is YYNGEE. The CDR3 extends over 12 amino acids. CDR3 DNA sequence: TGTGCCAGCAGTGTCTCAGGCTTTGGCTACACCTTC. Its protein product is CASSVSGFGYTF. The whole variable domain, remainder taken from reference TRBV9 and TRBJ1-2, is DSGVTQTPKHLITATGQRVTLRCSPRSGDLSVYWYQQSLDQGLQFLIQYYNGEERAKGNILERFSAQQFPDLHSELNLSSLELGDSALYFCASSVSGFGYTFGSGTRLTVV.

The chain employs TRBV18 and TRBJ2-1, with 8 bases identical to TRBD2. Germline lookup yields CDR1 KGHSH and CDR2 LQKENI. Trimming removed 2 bases from V and 8 bases from J; junction bases left unmatched: 5. CDR3 length: 14 residues. The CDR3, as DNA: TGTGCCAGCTCACCAGGCGGGGGGCCTGATGAGCAGTTCTTC. Its translation is CASSPGGGPDEQFF. Drawing the rest from reference TRBV18 and TRBJ2-1, the complete variable domain is NAGVMQNPRHLVRRRGQEARLRCSPMKGHSHVYWYRQLPEEGLKFMVYLQKENIIDESGMPKERFSAEFPKEGPSILRIQQVVRGDSAAYFCASSPGGGPDEQFFGPGTRLTVL.

This clonotype was counted ten times or more. V and J are TRBV24-1 and TRBJ2-2; the D is unclear. Looked up from germline, CDR1 is KGHDR and CDR2 is SFDVKD. Trimming pared 4 bases from V and 8 bases from J, leaving 19 bases between. CDR3 length: 16 residues. The CDR3 loop reads CATSDPRAPETGELFF. CDR3 nucleotide sequence: TGTGCCACCAGTGACCCCCGGGCCCCTGAAACGGGGGAGCTGTTTTTT.

The chain combines TRBV6-5 with TRBJ1-1; TRBD1 is a possible D gene (5 bases). CDR3 length: 14 amino acids. Trimming removed 4 bases at V and 5 bases at J, with 14 bases between. Germline CDR1 is MNHEY and CDR2 is SVGAGI. As DNA, the CDR3 is TGTGCCAGCAGTTCACCAGGGAGGCTTACTGAAGCTTTCTTT. It is translated as CASSSPGRLTEAFF.

This chain joins TRBV12-3 or TRBV12-4 and TRBJ1-1; D gene uncertain. The V and J ends lost 1 base and 4 bases respectively, with 16 bases between them. CDR3 length: 16 residues. CDR3 amino acids: CASSLDYGRVATEAFF. CDR3 DNA sequence: TGTGCCAGCAGTTTAGACTACGGTAGGGTGGCCACTGAAGCTTTCTTT.

This clonotype was seen a few times. The chain carries TRBV10-3 and TRBJ1-5; maybe TRBD1 (5 bases). The CDR3 loop spans 14 amino acids. V gave up 6 bases and J gave up 0 bases, with 9 bases separating them. In germline, CDR1 is ENHRY, CDR2 SYGVKD. This CDR3 reads CAIRGDGSNQPQHF. For the CDR3, the DNA is TGTGCCATCAGGGGGGACGGTAGCAATCAGCCCCAGCATTTT.

V is TRBV6-6 and J is TRBJ2-5; 12 nucleotides match TRBD1. This CDR3 region has 15 residues. V trimming: 6 bases; J trimming: 5 bases; junction bases outside the gene matches: 7. Germline V gene data show CDR1 as MNHNY and CDR2 as SVGAGI (reference sequence). The CDR3 is CASRTGTGGAETQYF. DNA of the CDR3: TGTGCCAGCAGGACCGGGACAGGGGGCGCTGAGACCCAGTACTTC.

This clonotype was found many times. CDR3 amino acids: CASSLDSSLVSEQYF. Written as DNA, the CDR3 is TGTGCCAGCAGCTTGGATTCTAGTCTTGTCTCCGAGCAGTACTTC. V usage is TRBV5-4 and J usage is TRBJ2-7; D is ambiguous. Germline CDR1 is SGHNT and CDR2 is YYREEE (reference sequence). V dropped 0 bases and J dropped 6 bases, with 16 bases sitting between them. This CDR3 is built from 15 residues.

J is TRBJ1-4 and V is TRBV25-1; TRBD1 is a possible D gene (5 bases). This CDR3 comprises 17 residues. Germline loops: CDR1 MGHDK, CDR2 SYGVNS. Trimming removed 1 base from V and 0 bases from J, with 12 bases in between. Here the CDR3 DNA reads TGTGCCAGCAGTGAATGGGGCACCTCTGCAACTAATGAAAAACTGTTTTTT. It yields the protein CASSEWGTSATNEKLFF.

This chain uses TRBV27 with TRBJ2-5, with TRBD1 matching 9 bases. The CDR3 covers 15 residues. V dropped 4 bases and J dropped 3; count of bases not matched to a gene: 6. CDR1 and CDR2 (germline): MNHEY, SMNVEV (reference sequence). CDR3 amino acids: CASSYFGTGKETQYF. The CDR3 DNA sequence: TGTGCCAGCAGTTATTTTGGGACAGGGAAAGAGACCCAGTACTTC.

The chain recombines TRBV6-4 with TRBJ1-5; no definite D call. This CDR3 region has 13 residues. The germline V gene has CDR1 MRHNA and CDR2 SNTAGT. The V gene lost 2 bases and the J gene lost 4 bases, with 6 bases spanning the gap. CDR3 DNA: TGTGCCAGCAGTGACGGGGAAAATCAGCCCCAGCATTTT. As protein: CASSDGENQPQHF.

The chain has TRBV10-2 and TRBJ1-6; TRBD1 aligns across 8 bases. Germline CDR1 reads WSHSY; CDR2 reads SAAADI. J lost 10 bases, V lost 4 bases, and 6 bases had no gene match. The CDR3 extends over 14 amino acids. The CDR3 is CASSATGALSPLHF. CDR3 bases: TGCGCCAGCAGTGCGACAGGGGCATTATCACCCCTCCACTTT.

J is TRBJ2-1 and V is TRBV23-1, with 8 bases aligning to TRBD1. TRBV23-1 is an ORF, and what it does is uncertain. The CDR3 sequence is 15 residues long. V lost 2 bases and J lost 6; bases outside the gene matches: 6. CDR3 sequence (DNA): TGCGCCAGCAGTCAACAGGGGGCAGGGGGCAATGAGCAGTTCTTC. This encodes CASSQQGAGGNEQFF.